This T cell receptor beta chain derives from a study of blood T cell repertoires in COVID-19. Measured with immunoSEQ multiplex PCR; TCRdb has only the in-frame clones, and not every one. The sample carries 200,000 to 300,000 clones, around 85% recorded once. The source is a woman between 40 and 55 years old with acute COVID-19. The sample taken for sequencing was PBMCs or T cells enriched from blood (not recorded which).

CDR3 protein: CASSLGQVGYGELFF. The DNA for the CDR3 is TGTGCCAGCAGCTTGGGACAGGTGGGGTACGGGGAGCTGTTTTTT. The chain recombines TRBV11-3 with TRBJ2-2, with 8 bases lining up with TRBD1. Trimming took 3 bases from V and 7 from J; bases not matched to a gene: 7. Germline loops: CDR1 SGHNT, CDR2 YENEEA. This CDR3 is 15 amino acids long.